The sequence of this TCR beta chain was determined in a study of blood T cell repertoires in COVID-19. Study background: Acute and convalescent COVID-19 specimens originated in the United States, Italy and Spain. Sample material is recorded as cDNA or gDNA derived from T cells, B-cell-depleted T cells, or PBMCs.

In the authors' workflow: Reference gene primers were amplified, and this amplification served to estimate nucleated cell counts. Some clones are missing from TCRdb's copy, which holds only in-frame ones; the method was immunoSEQ multiplex PCR. V and J calls and clone size come straight from that table; D and trimming were deduced from the DNA. The repertoire holds 70,000 or so clones, with 86% as singletons. Germline assignment: CDR1 SGHKS and CDR2 YYEKEE (reference sequence). V was pared by 4 bases and J by 5 bases, with 12 bases between. The CDR3 length is 13 residues. The sequence derives from a man between 65 and 80 years old with active COVID-19. Sequenced: peripheral blood. The chain has TRBV5-5 and TRBJ2-5; the D gene is possibly TRBD2 (5 bases). The CDR3, as DNA: TGTGCCAGCAGCCCGGGGTTGGTGGAGACCCAGTACTTC. This gives the protein CASSPGLVETQYF.